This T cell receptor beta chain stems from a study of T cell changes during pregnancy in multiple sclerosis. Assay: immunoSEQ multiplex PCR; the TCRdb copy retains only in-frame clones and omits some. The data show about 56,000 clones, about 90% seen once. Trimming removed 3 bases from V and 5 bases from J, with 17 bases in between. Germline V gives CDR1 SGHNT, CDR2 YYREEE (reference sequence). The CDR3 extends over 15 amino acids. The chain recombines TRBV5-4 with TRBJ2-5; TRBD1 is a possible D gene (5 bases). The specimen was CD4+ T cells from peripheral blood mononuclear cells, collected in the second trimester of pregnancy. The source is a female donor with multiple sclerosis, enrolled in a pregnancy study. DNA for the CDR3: TGTGCCAGCAGCTGGGGCCCGGCCTCCGGGGAGACCCAGTACTTC. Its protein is CASSWGPASGETQYF.